Sequencing of this TCR beta chain was carried out in a study of blood T cell repertoires in COVID-19. At the level of the study: Some COVID-19 samples were acute and others convalescent; all came from the United States, Italy and Spain. T cells, B-cell-depleted T cells, or PBMCs supplied cDNA or gDNA.

Trimming at V came to 0 bases and at J to 9 bases, leaving 5 bases not matched to a gene. CDR3 length: 15 amino acids. The germline V gene has CDR1 SGDLS and CDR2 YYNGEE. Original processing methods: The authors estimated nucleated cell counts from reference gene primer amplification. Sequencing used immunoSEQ multiplex PCR; TCRdb keeps in-frame clones, though not all of them. That table is the source of V, J and clone size, and D and trimming were worked out from the DNA. The repertoire includes more than 200,000 clones, under 90% of them detected once, and about 2.3% sits in the top ten. Material: peripheral blood. The chain uses TRBV9 and TRBJ2-5; 13 positions match TRBD2. The receptor was derived from a middle-aged woman with active or convalescent COVID-19. The DNA for the CDR3 is TGTGCCAGCAGCGTAGCTACTAGCGGGGGGGATCCCCAGTACTTC. This encodes CASSVATSGGDPQYF.